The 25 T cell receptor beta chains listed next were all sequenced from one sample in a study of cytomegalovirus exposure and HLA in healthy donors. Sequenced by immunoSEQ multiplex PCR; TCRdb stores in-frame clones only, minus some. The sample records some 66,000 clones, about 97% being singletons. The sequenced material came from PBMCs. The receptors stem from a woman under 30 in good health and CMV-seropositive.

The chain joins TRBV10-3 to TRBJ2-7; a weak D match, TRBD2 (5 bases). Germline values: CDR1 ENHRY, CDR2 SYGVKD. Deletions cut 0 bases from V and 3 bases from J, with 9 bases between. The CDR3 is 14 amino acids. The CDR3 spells CAISESIRDYEQYF. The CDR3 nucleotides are TGTGCCATCAGTGAGTCGATTCGGGACTACGAGCAGTACTTC.

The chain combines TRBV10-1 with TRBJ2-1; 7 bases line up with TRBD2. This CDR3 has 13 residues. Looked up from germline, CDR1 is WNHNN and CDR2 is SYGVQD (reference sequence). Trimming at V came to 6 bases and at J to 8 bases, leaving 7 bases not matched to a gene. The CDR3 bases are TGCGCCAGCAGGGCGGGAGTAAATGATGAGCAGTTCTTC. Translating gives CASRAGVNDEQFF.

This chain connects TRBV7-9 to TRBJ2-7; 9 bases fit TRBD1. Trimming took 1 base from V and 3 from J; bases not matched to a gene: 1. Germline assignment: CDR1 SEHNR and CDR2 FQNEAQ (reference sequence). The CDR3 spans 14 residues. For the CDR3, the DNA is TGTGCCAGCAGCTTAGGGGACAGGGTCTACGAGCAGTACTTC. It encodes CASSLGDRVYEQYF.

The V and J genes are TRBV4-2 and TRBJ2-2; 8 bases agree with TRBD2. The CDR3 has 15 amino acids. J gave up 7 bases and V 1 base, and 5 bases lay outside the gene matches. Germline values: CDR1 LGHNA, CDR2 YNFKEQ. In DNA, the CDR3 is TGTGCCAGCAGCCAAGGTCTGCGGGAGGTCGGGGAGCTGTTTTTT. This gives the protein CASSQGLREVGELFF.

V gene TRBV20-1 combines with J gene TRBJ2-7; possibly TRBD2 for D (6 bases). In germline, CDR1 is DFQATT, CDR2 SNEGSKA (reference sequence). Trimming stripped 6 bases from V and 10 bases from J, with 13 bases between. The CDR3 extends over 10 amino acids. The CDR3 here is CSAPGGVQYF. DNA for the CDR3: TGCAGTGCCCCCGGGGGAGTTCAGTACTTC.

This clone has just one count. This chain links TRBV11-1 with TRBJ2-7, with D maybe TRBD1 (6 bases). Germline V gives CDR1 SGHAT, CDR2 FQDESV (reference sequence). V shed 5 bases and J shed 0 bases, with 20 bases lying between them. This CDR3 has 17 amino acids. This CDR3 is CASSTSRRGTSSYEQYF. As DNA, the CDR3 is TGTGCCAGCAGCACCAGCCGCAGGGGCACTTCCTCCTACGAGCAGTACTTC. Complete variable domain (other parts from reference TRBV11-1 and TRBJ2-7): EAEVAQSPRYKITEKSQAVAFWCDPISGHATLYWYRQILGQGPELLVQFQDESVVDDSQLPKDRFSAERLKGVDSTLKIQPAELGDSAMYLCASSTSRRGTSSYEQYFGPGTRLTVT.

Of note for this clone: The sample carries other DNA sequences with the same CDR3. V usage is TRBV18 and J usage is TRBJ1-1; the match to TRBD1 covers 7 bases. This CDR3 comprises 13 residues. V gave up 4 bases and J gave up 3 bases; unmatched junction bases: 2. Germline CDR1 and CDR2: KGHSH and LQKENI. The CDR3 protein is CASSRTGDTEAFF. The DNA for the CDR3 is TGTGCCAGCTCACGTACAGGGGACACTGAAGCTTTCTTT.

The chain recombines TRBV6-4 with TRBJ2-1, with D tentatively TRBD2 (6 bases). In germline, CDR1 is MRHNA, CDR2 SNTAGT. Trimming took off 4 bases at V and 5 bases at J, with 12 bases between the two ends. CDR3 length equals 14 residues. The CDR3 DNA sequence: TGTGCCAGCAGTGTGACGGGAGAGCACAATGAGCAGTTCTTC. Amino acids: CASSVTGEHNEQFF.

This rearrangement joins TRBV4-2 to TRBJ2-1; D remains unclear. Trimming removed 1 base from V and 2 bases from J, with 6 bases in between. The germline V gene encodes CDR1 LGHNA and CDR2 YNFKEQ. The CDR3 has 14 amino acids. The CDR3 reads CASSQGATYNEQFF. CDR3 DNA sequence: TGTGCCAGCAGCCAAGGAGCTACCTACAATGAGCAGTTCTTC.

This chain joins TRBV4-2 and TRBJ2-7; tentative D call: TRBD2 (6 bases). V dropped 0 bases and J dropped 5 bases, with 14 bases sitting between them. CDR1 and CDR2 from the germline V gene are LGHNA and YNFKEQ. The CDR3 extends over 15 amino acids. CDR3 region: CASSQDSGRADEQYF. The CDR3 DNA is TGTGCCAGCAGCCAAGATAGCGGCAGGGCAGACGAGCAGTACTTC.

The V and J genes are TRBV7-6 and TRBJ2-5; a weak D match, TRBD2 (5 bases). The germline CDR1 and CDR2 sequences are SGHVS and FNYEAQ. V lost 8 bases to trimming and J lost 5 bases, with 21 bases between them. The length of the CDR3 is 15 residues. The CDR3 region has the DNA TGTGCCAGCTCCCTAGGACTGAGTGTGGGGGAGACCCAGTACTTC. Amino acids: CASSLGLSVGETQYF.

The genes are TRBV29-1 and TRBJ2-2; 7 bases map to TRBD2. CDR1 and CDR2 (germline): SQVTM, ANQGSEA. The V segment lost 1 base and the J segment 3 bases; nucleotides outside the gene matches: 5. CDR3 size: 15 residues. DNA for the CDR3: TGCAGCGTTGAAGTCGGGGGGATGTACACCGGGGAGCTGTTTTTT. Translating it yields CSVEVGGMYTGELFF.

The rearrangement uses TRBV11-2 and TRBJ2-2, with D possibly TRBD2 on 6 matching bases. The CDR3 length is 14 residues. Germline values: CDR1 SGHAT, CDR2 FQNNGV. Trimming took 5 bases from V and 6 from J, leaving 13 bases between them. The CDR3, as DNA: TGTGCCAGCAGCCTCGTTCCGGGGGCCGGGGAGCTGTTTTTT. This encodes CASSLVPGAGELFF. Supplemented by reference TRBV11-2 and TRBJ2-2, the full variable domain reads EAGVAQSPRYKIIEKRQSVAFWCNPISGHATLYWYQQILGQGPKLLIQFQNNGVVDDSQLPKDRFSAERLKGVDSTLKIQPAKLEDSAVYLCASSLVPGAGELFFGEGSRLTVL.

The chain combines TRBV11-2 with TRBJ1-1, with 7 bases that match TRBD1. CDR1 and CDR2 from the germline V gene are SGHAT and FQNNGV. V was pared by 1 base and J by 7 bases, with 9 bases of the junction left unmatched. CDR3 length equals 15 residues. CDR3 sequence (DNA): TGTGCCAGCAGCTTAGGGCCAGGGGGAAGTATTGAAGCTTTCTTT. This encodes CASSLGPGGSIEAFF.

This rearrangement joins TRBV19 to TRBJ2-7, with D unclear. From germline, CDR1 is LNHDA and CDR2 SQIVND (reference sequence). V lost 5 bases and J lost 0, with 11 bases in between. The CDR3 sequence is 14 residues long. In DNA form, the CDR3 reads TGTGCCAGTAGTGTTTACAGCAGCTCCTACGAGCAGTACTTC. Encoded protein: CASSVYSSSYEQYF.

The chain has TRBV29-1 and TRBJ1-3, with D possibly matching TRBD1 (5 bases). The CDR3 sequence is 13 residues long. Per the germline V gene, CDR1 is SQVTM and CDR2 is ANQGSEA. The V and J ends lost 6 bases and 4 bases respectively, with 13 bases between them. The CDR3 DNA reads TGCAGCGTGGGGGGGACGGAAGGAAACACCATATATTTT. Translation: CSVGGTEGNTIYF.

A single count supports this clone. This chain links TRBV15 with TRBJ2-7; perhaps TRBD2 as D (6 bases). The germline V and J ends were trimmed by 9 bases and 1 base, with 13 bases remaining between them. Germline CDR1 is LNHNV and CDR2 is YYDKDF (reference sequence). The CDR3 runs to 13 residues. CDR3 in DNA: TGTGCCACTGCGGAGGGGAATTCCTACGAGCAGTACTTC. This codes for CATAEGNSYEQYF.

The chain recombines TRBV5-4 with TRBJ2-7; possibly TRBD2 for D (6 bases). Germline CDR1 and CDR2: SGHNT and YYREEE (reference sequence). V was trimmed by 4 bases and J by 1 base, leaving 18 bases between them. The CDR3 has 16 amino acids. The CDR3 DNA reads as TGTGCCAGCAGCGGCGGATTAGCGGAAAAGTCCTACGAGCAGTACTTC. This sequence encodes CASSGGLAEKSYEQYF.

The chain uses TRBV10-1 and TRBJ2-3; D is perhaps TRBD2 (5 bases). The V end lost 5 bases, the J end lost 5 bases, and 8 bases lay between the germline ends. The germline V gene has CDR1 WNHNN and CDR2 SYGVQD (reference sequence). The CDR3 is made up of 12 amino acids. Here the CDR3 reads CASSPRGDTQYF. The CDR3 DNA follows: TGCGCCAGCAGTCCCCGGGGAGATACGCAGTATTTT.

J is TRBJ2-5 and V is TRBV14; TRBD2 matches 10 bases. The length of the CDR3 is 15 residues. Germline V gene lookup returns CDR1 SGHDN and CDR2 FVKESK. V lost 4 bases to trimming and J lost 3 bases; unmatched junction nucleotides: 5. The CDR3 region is CASSLLSGRKETQYF. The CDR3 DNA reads TGTGCCAGCAGCCTCCTTAGCGGGAGGAAAGAGACCCAGTACTTC.

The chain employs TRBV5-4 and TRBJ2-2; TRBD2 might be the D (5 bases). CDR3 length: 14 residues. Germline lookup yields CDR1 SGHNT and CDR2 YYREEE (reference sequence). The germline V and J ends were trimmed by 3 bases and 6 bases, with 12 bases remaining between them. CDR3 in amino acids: CASSSSGSAGELFF. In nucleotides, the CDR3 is TGTGCCAGCAGCTCATCGGGGAGCGCCGGGGAGCTGTTTTTT.

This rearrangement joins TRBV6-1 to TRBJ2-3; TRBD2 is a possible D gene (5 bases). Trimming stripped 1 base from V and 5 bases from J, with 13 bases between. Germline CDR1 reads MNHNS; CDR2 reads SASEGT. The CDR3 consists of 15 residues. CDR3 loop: CASSEEAGWGDTQYF. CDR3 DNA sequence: TGTGCCAGCAGTGAAGAGGCGGGCTGGGGAGATACGCAGTATTTT.

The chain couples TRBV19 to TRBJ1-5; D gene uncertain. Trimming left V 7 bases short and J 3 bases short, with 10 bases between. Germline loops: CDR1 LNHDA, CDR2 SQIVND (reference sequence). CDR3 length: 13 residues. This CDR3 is CASTGVNNQPQHF. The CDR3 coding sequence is TGTGCCAGTACGGGAGTTAACAATCAGCCCCAGCATTTT. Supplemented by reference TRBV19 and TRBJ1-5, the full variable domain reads DGGITQSPKYLFRKEGQNVTLSCEQNLNHDAMYWYRQDPGQGLRLIYYSQIVNDFQKGDIAEGYSVSREKKESFPLTVTSAQKNPTAFYLCASTGVNNQPQHFGDGTRLSIL.

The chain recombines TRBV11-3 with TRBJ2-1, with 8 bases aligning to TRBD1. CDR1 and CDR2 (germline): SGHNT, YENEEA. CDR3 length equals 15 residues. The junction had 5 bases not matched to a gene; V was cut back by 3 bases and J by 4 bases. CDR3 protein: CASSLDRATYNEQFF. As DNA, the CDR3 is TGTGCCAGCAGCTTGGACAGGGCCACATACAATGAGCAGTTCTTC.

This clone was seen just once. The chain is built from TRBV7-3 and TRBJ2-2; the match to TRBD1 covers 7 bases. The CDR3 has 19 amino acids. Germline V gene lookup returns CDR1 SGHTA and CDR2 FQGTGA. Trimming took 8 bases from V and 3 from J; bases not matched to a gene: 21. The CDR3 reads CASGPYFVGGVQDTGELFF. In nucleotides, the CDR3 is TGTGCCAGCGGTCCCTACTTCGTAGGGGGCGTCCAGGACACCGGGGAGCTGTTTTTT. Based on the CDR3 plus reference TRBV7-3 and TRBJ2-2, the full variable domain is GAGVSQTPSNKVTEKGKYVELRCDPISGHTALYWYRQSLGQGPEFLIYFQGTGAADDSGLPNDRFFAVRPEGSVSTLKIQRTERGDSAVYLCASGPYFVGGVQDTGELFFGEGSRLTVL.